This T cell receptor (beta chain) originates from a study of CDR3 diversity in severe acne. The CDR3 is made up of 15 amino acids. V was shortened by 4 bases and J by 7 bases, with 18 bases between the two germline ends. CDR1 SGHRS and CDR2 YFSETQ come from the germline V gene. A single record per CDR3 protein comes from TCRdb applying MiXCR to the PCR reads. The sample shows approximately 90,000 distinct CDR3 sequences, about 52% of them seen only once. This chain joins TRBV5-1 and TRBJ1-5, with D unresolved. Source material: blood. The origin of this receptor is a male donor in good health, serving as a control. For the CDR3, the DNA is TGCGCCAGCAGCCCTAGGAACGGGCTCGACCAGCCCCAGCATTTT. Its translation: CASSPRNGLDQPQHF.